These 23 T cell receptor beta chains were all obtained from the same sample, sequenced in a study of T cells expressing NK-cell markers. TCRdb derives one entry per CDR3 protein from the 5' RACE reads, leaving out DNA. The sample has 150,000 or so distinct CDR3 sequences; the top ten hold less than 40%. Material for sequencing was blood T cells: a sorted CD56 or NKG2C T cell subset, CD4+ or CD8+ T cells, or bulk PBMC T cells (not recorded which). These receptors originate from a woman between 45 and 65 years old in good health.

The chain joins TRBV3-1 to TRBJ1-1. Germline V gene lookup returns CDR1 LGHDT and CDR2 YNNKEL (reference sequence). This CDR3 has 13 residues. This CDR3 reads CASSQDREAEAFF.

The chain recombines TRBV24-1 with TRBJ2-4; TCRdb gives TRBD2 as the D gene, but with no DNA this cannot be confirmed. The CDR3 extends over 15 amino acids. Germline-derived CDR1 and CDR2 are KGHDR and SFDVKD. The CDR3 is CATSDPTGTTDIQYF.

The chain couples TRBV20-1 to TRBJ2-3; without DNA, the TCRdb call of TRBD2 cannot be checked. This CDR3 spans 17 amino acids. The germline CDR1 and CDR2 sequences are DFQATT and SNEGSKA (reference sequence). The CDR3 here is CSARGHFSGSRTDTQYF.

This chain connects TRBV24-1 to TRBJ2-1; TCRdb designates TRBD2, a call that cannot be tested without DNA. From germline, CDR1 is KGHDR and CDR2 SFDVKD. The CDR3 totals 14 residues. The CDR3: CATSGLSSYNEQFF.

The V and J genes are TRBV7-9 and TRBJ1-5; checking the TCRdb D call of TRBD1 is not possible without DNA. This CDR3 comprises 17 residues. CDR1 is SEHNR and CDR2 is FQNEAQ in the germline V gene (reference sequence). Here the CDR3 reads CASSLVDRDPGNQPQHF.

This sequence joins TRBV12-3 or TRBV12-4 and TRBJ1-2; TCRdb gives TRBD1 as the D gene, but with no DNA this cannot be confirmed. The CDR3 has 13 residues. CDR3 amino acids: CASSPLTSYGYTF.

The V and J genes are TRBV6-1 and TRBJ2-3; the D call of TRBD1 rests on TCRdb alone, since no DNA is present to check it. CDR3 length: 15 amino acids. CDR1 is MNHNS and CDR2 is SASEGT in the germline V gene. The CDR3 reads CASSWGGARTDTQYF.

The rearrangement uses TRBV4-2 and TRBJ1-1. In germline, CDR1 is LGHNA, CDR2 YNFKEQ. The CDR3 runs 17 residues. This CDR3 reads CASSQPSPGELNTEAFF.

The J gene is TRBJ2-1, the V gene TRBV28; checking the TCRdb D call of TRBD2 is not possible without DNA. Per the germline V gene, CDR1 is MDHEN and CDR2 is SYDVKM. The CDR3 spans 14 residues. Here the CDR3 reads CASSLAGGPGEQFF.

This chain connects TRBV29-1 to TRBJ2-2; lacking DNA, the TRBD1 call made by TCRdb goes unchecked. CDR1 SQVTM and CDR2 ANQGSEA come from the germline V gene. The CDR3 runs 16 residues. Here the CDR3 reads CSVAGWTGVDTGELFF.

The chain recombines TRBV27 with TRBJ1-2; the D gene TCRdb calls, TRBD1, cannot be checked with no DNA. Germline V gene lookup returns CDR1 MNHEY and CDR2 SMNVEV (reference sequence). This CDR3 is 15 amino acids long. The CDR3 sequence: CASSSIPGTDYGYTF.

The CDR3 here is CASSHTEVGETQYF. This chain joins TRBV4-1 and TRBJ2-5. Per germline, CDR1 MGHRA and CDR2 YSYEKL. CDR3 length: 14 residues.

The V gene is TRBV6-5, the J gene TRBJ2-1; TCRdb reports TRBD1, a call that lacks DNA to check it against. The CDR3 consists of 15 residues. The V gene's germline CDR1 is MNHEY and CDR2 SVGAGI. The CDR3 reads CASSYSGTGVNEQFF.

J is TRBJ2-5 and V is TRBV7-9; the D call of TRBD1 rests on TCRdb alone, since no DNA is present to check it. The CDR3 spans 13 residues. Germline V gives CDR1 SEHNR, CDR2 FQNEAQ (reference sequence). CDR3 in amino acids: CASSSPRVETQYF.

The gene calls are TRBV5-6 and TRBJ2-2. This CDR3 region has 16 residues. The germline V gene encodes CDR1 SGHDT and CDR2 YYEEEE. This CDR3 reads CASSLSVRPGSGELFF.

The chain employs TRBV24-1 and TRBJ1-5; TCRdb reports TRBD1, a call that lacks DNA to check it against. CDR3 length: 15 residues. CDR1 is KGHDR, CDR2 SFDVKD, per germline. The CDR3 sequence: CATSEARDALGPQHF.

This chain connects TRBV24-1 to TRBJ2-3; no DNA is available, so the TRBD2 call from TCRdb remains unchecked. Germline assignment: CDR1 KGHDR and CDR2 SFDVKD. The length of the CDR3 is 16 residues. CDR3 sequence: CATSDFGKGRGDTQYF.

The V and J genes are TRBV12-3 or TRBV12-4 and TRBJ2-7; TCRdb gives TRBD1 as the D gene, but with no DNA this cannot be confirmed. This CDR3 is built from 16 residues. The CDR3: CASSSPESGRPYEQYF.

V gene TRBV3-1 combines with J gene TRBJ2-1; TCRdb's D call, TRBD1, is unchecked because there is no DNA. This CDR3 region has 15 residues. Germline CDR1 is LGHDT and CDR2 is YNNKEL (reference sequence). CDR3 loop: CASTRGGLINNEQFF.

This chain links TRBV5-8 with TRBJ2-1. Germline V lookup: CDR1 SGHTS, CDR2 YDEGEE. CDR3 size: 13 residues. CDR3: CASSLEASNEQFF.

The gene calls are TRBV3-1 and TRBJ1-5. Germline loops: CDR1 LGHDT, CDR2 YNNKEL (reference sequence). The CDR3 loop spans 15 amino acids. The CDR3 region is CASSQAAGPHQPQHF.

This sequence joins TRBV24-1 and TRBJ2-1. This CDR3 has 16 residues. The germline gives CDR1 KGHDR, CDR2 SFDVKD. The chain's CDR3 is CATSDSGGLIFSEQFF.

The chain carries TRBV12-3 or TRBV12-4 and TRBJ2-1. There are 12 residues in the CDR3. The CDR3 here is CASSLAGNEQFF.